This TCR beta chain came from a study of blood T cell repertoires in COVID-19 (dated by TCRdb to about 2020). The study in broad terms: Collaborator samples came from the United States, Italy and Spain and covered acute and convalescent phases of COVID-19. The samples were drawn from the first 160 participants of the ongoing ImmuneRACE study and from over 950 subjects provided by 6 global collaborators. The sample metadata nearly always contained a de-identified subject ID, COVID-19 status, age in years and sex. A freely available public database, intended as a resource for researchers studying the immune response to SARS-CoV-2, is where the repertoires were released. Where available, HLA class I and class II types were obtained from metadata supplied by the sample provider rather than from assay-based typing. Deeply sampled blood TCRbeta repertoires from subjects exposed to, actively infected with, or recovered from COVID-19 were included in the dataset. The material from the prospective study consisted of cDNA or gDNA derived from T cells, B-cell-depleted T cells, or PBMCs.

The immunoSEQ Assay, a bias-controlled multiplex PCR, was used to amplify TCRbeta CDR3 regions from genomic DNA. Processing in the source paper ran as follows. The number of nucleated cells in each sample was estimated from the amplification of reference gene primers within the assay. Sequence reads were collapsed and filtered to measure the absolute abundance of every unique TCRbeta CDR3 rearrangement. For each sample, productive Simpson clonality was calculated as the square root of Simpson's diversity index across productive rearrangements. TCRdb retrieved this table from immuneACCESS and kept in-frame rearrangements only. Not all clones are present; in checked studies, unresolved V genes account for under half, and no reason is known for the remainder. V, J and clone size were drawn from that table, and D and trimming were deduced from the DNA. This sample has approximately 59,000 clones in its table, and roughly 77% of those were observed once. The top ten clonotypes cover roughly 30% of the sample.

In Seattle, one collaborating source enrolled patients while the infection was active and tracked those patients longitudinally over the course of disease. The collaborating institutions used their own protocols to collect whole blood in K2EDTA tubes. For TCRbeta analysis, collaborator samples were shipped as frozen whole blood, as isolated PBMCs, or as DNA extracted from either sample type. The paper as a whole reports these results and caveats: How much clinical and demographic metadata was included differed by source and by participant, and the metadata was provided uncurated.

CDR1 and CDR2 are drawn from the germline V gene: SGHRS, YFSETQ. Measured from the cysteine to the phenylalanine, the CDR3 is 15 residues long. Only the CDR3 DNA is retained, 45 bases long and in frame from the first base. V is cut back by 4 bases and J by 4 bases, with 5 bases in the junction unmatched. Worth noting for this clone: This receptor's antigen is unknown. Base qualities are not provided; no much larger clone lies one nucleotide away.

The sequence came from a man in his sixties with COVID-19, enrolled during active disease. The material sequenced was peripheral blood. This chain joins TRBV5-1 to TRBJ2-2, and TRBD2 aligns with 9 junction nucleotides. The bases read TGCGCCAGCAGCACCGCGGGGGGGAGCACCGGGGAGCTGTTTTTT. Its protein is CASSTAGGSTGELFF.